The rows below give T cell receptor beta chains drawn from one sample of a study of blood T cell repertoires in COVID-19. Method: immunoSEQ multiplex PCR; TCRdb's copy keeps in-frame clones and lacks some. The sample yields about 80,000 clones, around 77% seen once. Sequencing was performed on peripheral blood. Every receptor here comes from a man between 65 and 80 years old with active or convalescent COVID-19. CDR3s include the opening cysteine and the closing phenylalanine or tryptophan. A D gene is named only where the DNA matches it firmly. Some rows mark clone size as missing; the rest say once, few, many or name a class of expanded clone.

TRBD2,.,18,TRBJ2-2,TRBV3-1/TRBV3-2,TGTGCCAGCAGCCCCCGGGGTAGCGGGGGGAGGGACACCGGGGAGCTGTTTTTT,CASSPRGSGGRDTGELFF
TRBD1,.,13,TRBJ1-4,TRBV30,TGTGCCTGGACTGGGACAGTCTATGAAAAACTGTTTTTT,CAWTGTVYEKLFF
TRBD1,once,15,TRBJ2-5,TRBV2,TGTGCCAGCAGCACAAACCAGGGACAGCCGGAGACCCAGTACTTC,CASSTNQGQPETQYF
.,.,15,TRBJ2-7,TRBV7-6,TGTGCCAGCAGCTCTAAGACAGGACGGTTTAGCGAGCAGTACTTC,CASSSKTGRFSEQYF
TRBD1,few,15,TRBJ1-3,TRBV29-1,TGCAGCGTAGGGACAGGGTCTACTTCTGGAAACACCATATATTTT,CSVGTGSTSGNTIYF
.,.,14,TRBJ1-1,TRBV7-9,TGTGCCAGCAGCTTGGGGGGGCGAGGCACTGAAGCTTTCTTT,CASSLGGRGTEAFF
TRBD1,many,15,TRBJ2-5,TRBV5-1,TGCGCCAGCAGCTCTACAGGGGGCTCAAGGGAGACCCAGTACTTC,CASSSTGGSRETQYF
TRBD1,few,14,TRBJ1-4,TRBV6-5,TGTGCCAGCAGGAGGGGACAGGGGGGGGAAAAACTGTTTTTT,CASRRGQGGEKLFF
.,.,15,TRBJ1-1,TRBV6-1,TGTGCCAGCAGTGAAGCCGCAGGGGTGAACACTGAAGCTTTCTTT,CASSEAAGVNTEAFF
.,.,16,TRBJ2-7,TRBV3-1/TRBV3-2,TGTGCCAGCAGCCAAGGTCCCGGGACTGGATCCTACGAGCAGTACTTC,CASSQGPGTGSYEQYF
.,.,18,TRBJ2-1,TRBV28,TGTGCCAGCAGTTCCCGAGGACAGCCACGGGATTCCTACAATGAGCAGTTCTTC,CASSSRGQPRDSYNEQFF
.,once,12,TRBJ2-3,TRBV12-5,TGTGCTAGTGGCCAGGGCGCAGATACGCAGTATTTT,CASGQGADTQYF
.,.,11,TRBJ1-2,TRBV28,TGTGCCAGTGGGGGCGTCTATGGCTACACCTTC,CASGGVYGYTF
.,few,16,TRBJ1-6,TRBV6-5,TGTGCCAGCAGTTATATTTCGAGCTCCTATAATTCACCCCTCCACTTT,CASSYISSSYNSPLHF
.,once,13,TRBJ1-4,TRBV12-3/TRBV12-4,TGTGCCAGCAGTTTAGCGCAGGGGCAAAAACTGTTTTTT,CASSLAQGQKLFF
.,few,15,TRBJ1-2,TRBV5-4,TGTGCCAGCAGCTTTGGGACTGGGATTAACTATGGCTACACCTTC,CASSFGTGINYGYTF
.,.,12,TRBJ2-1,TRBV24-1,TGTGCCACCAGTGATTTGAATCGAGGGCAGTTCTTC,CATSDLNRGQFF
TRBD1,.,14,TRBJ1-6,TRBV25-1,TGTGCCAGCCGAAGGGACAGCCAGTATTCACCCCTCCACTTT,CASRRDSQYSPLHF
.,.,13,TRBJ1-1,TRBV3-1/TRBV3-2,TGTGCCAGCAGCCAAGAACCCACGAGGGAAGCTTTCTTT,CASSQEPTREAFF
.,.,15,TRBJ2-6,TRBV6-5,TGTGCCACGGGTCTCCGTATGAAAGGGGCCAACGTCCTGACTTTC,CATGLRMKGANVLTF
.,once,15,TRBJ2-7,TRBV5-4,TGTGCCAGCAGCTCGACACGGGGGGCAACCTACGAGCAGTACTTC,CASSSTRGATYEQYF
TRBD1,.,13,TRBJ1-2,TRBV7-3,TGTGCCAGCAGCTTTGGACAGGGAGCTGGCTACACCTTC,CASSFGQGAGYTF
.,.,18,TRBJ2-1,TRBV13,TGTGCCAGCAGCACTCCTCGCCAGGGTCAAAGCTCCTACAATGAGCAGTTCTTC,CASSTPRQGQSSYNEQFF
TRBD1,few,19,TRBJ2-1,TRBV9,TGTGCCAGCAGCGTAGGGACAGGGGGATTTTTGGGACTAAACAATGAGCAGTTCTTC,CASSVGTGGFLGLNNEQFF
.,.,15,TRBJ1-1,TRBV7-9,TGTGCCAGCAGCACGAACGCGGGCAGGGGCACTGAAGCTTTCTTT,CASSTNAGRGTEAFF
TRBD1,.,14,TRBJ2-2,TRBV6-5,TGTGCCAGCCGGGACAGCTCGAACACCGGGGAGCTGTTTTTT,CASRDSSNTGELFF
.,few,14,TRBJ1-2,TRBV28,TGTGCCAGCAGTCCAACAAAGGTGGGAGGGGGCTACACCTTC,CASSPTKVGGGYTF
.,.,11,TRBJ2-3,TRBV5-4,TGTGCCAGCAGCTCGGAGGATACGCAGTATTTT,CASSSEDTQYF
.,.,15,TRBJ1-1,TRBV6-5,TGTGCCAGCAGTTACTCGCGGGGGGTGAACACTGAAGCTTTCTTT,CASSYSRGVNTEAFF
.,.,14,TRBJ1-5,TRBV19,TGTGCCAGTAGTGGGTTGACAGCGCGGCAGCCCCAGCATTTT,CASSGLTARQPQHF
.,.,14,TRBJ2-5,TRBV2,TGTGCCAGCAGGAGGACAAAGAACCAAGAGACCCAGTACTTC,CASRRTKNQETQYF
.,.,15,TRBJ1-3,TRBV5-1,TGCGCCAGCAGCCCGGGAAGACATTCTGGAAACACCATATATTTT,CASSPGRHSGNTIYF
.,.,16,TRBJ1-5,TRBV27,TGTGCCAGCAGTACCTTCGGACCTGGAGGGGATCAGCCCCAGCATTTT,CASSTFGPGGDQPQHF
.,.,13,TRBJ1-1,TRBV29-1,TGCAGCGTTGCGATATCGGTGAACACTGAAGCTTTCTTT,CSVAISVNTEAFF
TRBD1,.,15,TRBJ1-5,TRBV6-1,TGTGCCAGCAGTGAGACAGGGGACGGCAATCAGCCCCAGCATTTT,CASSETGDGNQPQHF
TRBD2,.,12,TRBJ2-7,TRBV2,TGTGCCAGCCTCAGGGAGGGCTACGAGCAGTACTTC,CASLREGYEQYF
.,.,14,TRBJ1-1,TRBV6-5,TGTGCCACCTCAATCCGGGGCGGGAGGACTGAAGCTTTCTTT,CATSIRGGRTEAFF
.,few,15,TRBJ1-1,TRBV18,TGTGCCAGCTCACCATTGGAGGAGGTAAACACTGAAGCTTTCTTT,CASSPLEEVNTEAFF
TRBD1,.,15,TRBJ1-4,TRBV4-2,TGTGCCAGCAGCCCTCGGGACAGGGTAGGGGAAAAACTGTTTTTT,CASSPRDRVGEKLFF
TRBD1,.,12,TRBJ2-4,TRBV11-2,TGTGCCAGCAGCTTGGACAGGGGGATTCAGTACTTC,CASSLDRGIQYF
.,.,16,TRBJ1-4,TRBV19,TGTGCCAGTAGTATAACGGAGGGTGCAACTAATGAAAAACTGTTTTTT,CASSITEGATNEKLFF
TRBD1,.,16,TRBJ2-5,TRBV2,TGTGCCAGCAGCCTCACCGGGACAGGGTCTTCCGAGACCCAGTACTTC,CASSLTGTGSSETQYF
.,.,15,TRBJ2-2,TRBV9,TGTGCCAGCAGCTCGGGGGGCCCTCACACCGGGGAGCTGTTTTTT,CASSSGGPHTGELFF
TRBD2,.,14,TRBJ2-2,TRBV2,TGTGCCAGCAAAGCTAGCGGCAACACCGGGGAGCTGTTTTTT,CASKASGNTGELFF
.,few,17,TRBJ2-2,TRBV9,TGTGCCAGCAGCAGGGGGCGGATAGCGGGGATCACCGGGGAGCTGTTTTTT,CASSRGRIAGITGELFF
TRBD2,.,16,TRBJ2-5,TRBV7-3,TGTGCCAGCAGCTTGTACCCAGCGGGGGGTGAAGAGACCCAGTACTTC,CASSLYPAGGEETQYF
.,.,13,TRBJ2-7,TRBV30,TGTGCCTGGAGTAGGACGGGGTACTACGAGCAGTACTTC,CAWSRTGYYEQYF
TRBD1,.,14,TRBJ1-5,TRBV30,TGTGCCTGGAGTCGGGACAGAGAGAATCAGCCCCAGCATTTT,CAWSRDRENQPQHF